Shown below are 17 T cell receptor beta chains from a single sample sequenced in a study of blood T cell repertoires in COVID-19. Clones were read by immunoSEQ multiplex PCR, and TCRdb kept only the in-frame ones, dropping some. The sample carries approximately 340,000 clones, about nine tenths recorded once. The source material was PBMCs or T cells enriched from blood (not recorded which). The receptors originated from a woman aged 40-49 years who had been exposed to COVID-19.

The rearrangement joins TRBV5-1 to TRBJ1-4; TRBD1 is a possible D gene (5 bases). The CDR3 contains 15 residues. The V end lost 4 bases, the J end lost 3 bases, and 13 bases lay between the germline ends. Germline V gene sequence: CDR1 SGHRS, CDR2 YFSETQ. The CDR3 DNA follows: TGCGCCAGCAGCCCGGTCGGGGGGGCTAATGAAAAACTGTTTTTT. Its translation: CASSPVGGANEKLFF.

This rearrangement joins TRBV30 to TRBJ2-1, with TRBD2 matching over 14 bases. The germline gives CDR1 GTSNPN, CDR2 SVGIG (reference sequence). The CDR3 length is 15 residues. V lost 2 bases, J lost 8 bases, and 5 bases stayed unmatched. The CDR3 spells CAWSKGLAGDDEQFF. CDR3 coding DNA: TGTGCCTGGAGTAAGGGACTAGCGGGAGATGATGAGCAGTTCTTC.

This chain links TRBV7-9 with TRBJ2-1; 7 nucleotides match TRBD2. This CDR3 has 12 residues. V lost 6 bases and J lost 9; bases outside the gene matches: 5. From germline, CDR1 is SEHNR and CDR2 FQNEAQ (reference sequence). Here the CDR3 DNA reads TGTGCCAGCAGGCTGACTAGCAGTGAGCAGTTCTTC. Encoded protein: CASRLTSSEQFF.

This clone appeared once. The CDR3: CASSVGTSGKKSSFYEQYF. CDR3 DNA sequence: TGTGCCAGCAGCGTAGGGACTAGCGGGAAAAAATCCAGCTTCTACGAGCAGTACTTC. The chain is built from TRBV9 and TRBJ2-7; 12 nucleotides agree with TRBD2. V lost 0 bases to trimming and J lost 3 bases; unmatched junction nucleotides: 13. The CDR3 covers 19 residues. CDR1 is SGDLS and CDR2 is YYNGEE in the germline V gene.

This clone was observed once. This sequence joins TRBV5-8 and TRBJ1-2; unclear D gene. V was cut by 4 bases and J by 4 bases, with 20 bases left in between. The CDR3 has 16 residues. Germline CDR1 SGHTS, CDR2 YDEGEE. The CDR3 loop reads CASSPSPGELGYGYTF. The CDR3 DNA reads TGTGCCAGCAGCCCCTCACCCGGGGAACTAGGCTATGGCTACACCTTC. Complete variable domain (other parts from reference TRBV5-8 and TRBJ1-2): EAGVTQSPTHLIKTRGQQATLRCSPISGHTSVYWYQQALGLGLQFLLWYDEGEERNRGNFPPRFSGRQFPNYSSELNVNALELEDSALYLCASSPSPGELGYGYTFGSGTRLTVV.

This chain joins TRBV12-3 or TRBV12-4 and TRBJ1-5, with D possibly TRBD1 on 6 matching bases. V lost 6 bases and J 10 bases, leaving 13 bases between the germline ends. The CDR3 extends over 12 amino acids. The CDR3 nucleotides read TGTGCCAGCAGGAGCGACAGGTCCCCCCAGCATTTT. Encoded protein: CASRSDRSPQHF.

The gene calls are TRBV5-4 and TRBJ2-7; maybe TRBD1 (5 bases). V gave up 0 bases and J gave up 6 bases, with 10 bases separating them. CDR1 is SGHNT and CDR2 is YYREEE in the germline V gene (reference sequence). The CDR3 loop spans 13 amino acids. The CDR3 DNA sequence: TGTGCCAGCAGCTTGGACAGGCCCGGCGAGCAGTACTTC. Its translation: CASSLDRPGEQYF.

The chain links TRBV18 to TRBJ2-2, with D tentatively TRBD2 (5 bases). Trimming took 6 bases from V and 5 from J, leaving 10 bases between them. The CDR3 has 13 residues. Germline V gene lookup returns CDR1 KGHSH and CDR2 LQKENI. CDR3 nucleotides: TGTGCCAGCTCGAATACGGGAACCGGGGAGCTGTTTTTT. This translates into CASSNTGTGELFF.

The V gene is TRBV6-7, the J gene TRBJ1-4; the D gene is possibly TRBD1 (5 bases). TRBV6-7 is an ORF; its function is uncertain. The CDR3 runs 18 residues. The V and J ends lost 1 base and 2 bases respectively, with 17 bases between them. The CDR3 DNA reads TGTGCCAGCAGTTACTTTGGGCCAGGGTGGGGTACTAATGAAAAACTGTTTTTT. This encodes CASSYFGPGWGTNEKLFF.

This clone appeared a few times. The chain employs TRBV10-1 and TRBJ2-1; no clear D. The V end lost 2 bases, the J end lost 6 bases, and 17 bases lay between the germline ends. The CDR3 loop spans 16 amino acids. Per germline, CDR1 WNHNN and CDR2 SYGVQD (reference sequence). CDR3 residues: CASSERGTSALNEQFF. DNA for the CDR3: TGCGCCAGCAGTGAGAGAGGAACATCCGCTCTCAATGAGCAGTTCTTC.

In DNA, the CDR3 is TGTGCCAGCACCCCTGAGCCCTATAATTCACCCCTCCACTTT. Amino acids: CASTPEPYNSPLHF. The chain combines TRBV7-8 with TRBJ1-6; no clear D gene. The CDR3 contains 14 residues. CDR1 is SGHVS, CDR2 FQNEAQ, per germline. The V end lost 7 bases, the J end lost 2 bases, and 9 bases lay between the germline ends.

The J gene is TRBJ1-4, the V gene TRBV5-8; maybe TRBD1 (6 bases). Per germline, CDR1 SGHTS and CDR2 YDEGEE. The CDR3 contains 15 residues. Trimming removed 4 bases from V and 3 bases from J, with 13 bases in between. The CDR3 is CASSGGQLSNEKLFF. The DNA of the CDR3 is TGTGCCAGCAGCGGAGGACAGTTATCTAATGAAAAACTGTTTTTT.

The chain combines TRBV5-4 with TRBJ2-3; maybe TRBD1 (5 bases). Looked up from germline, CDR1 is SGHNT and CDR2 is YYREEE (reference sequence). This CDR3 has 15 residues. Trimming cost V 4 bases and J 2 bases, with 14 bases left between them. The CDR3 loop is CASSLRTSYTDTQYF. In DNA form, the CDR3 reads TGTGCCAGCAGCCTCCGGACATCGTACACAGATACGCAGTATTTT.

This chain connects TRBV7-8 to TRBJ2-5, with 7 bases lining up with TRBD1. The CDR3 runs 15 residues. Germline CDR1 reads SGHVS; CDR2 reads FQNEAQ. Germline trimming cut 4 bases from V and 4 bases from J; bases unmatched to any gene: 9. This CDR3 reads CASSSYRGRVETQYF. For the CDR3, the DNA is TGTGCCAGCAGCTCCTACAGGGGAAGGGTAGAGACCCAGTACTTC.

The gene calls are TRBV7-3 and TRBJ2-3, with D perhaps matching TRBD2 (6 bases). CDR1 and CDR2 (germline): SGHTA, FQGTGA. The CDR3 totals 15 residues. Trimming pared 3 bases from V and 2 bases from J, leaving 12 bases between. The DNA of the CDR3 is TGTGCCAGCAGCTTGGGTGCGGGACCCACAGATACGCAGTATTTT. It yields the protein CASSLGAGPTDTQYF.

This chain uses TRBV20-1 with TRBJ2-5; TRBD2 matches at 10 bases. The CDR3 loop spans 15 amino acids. The junction had 9 bases not matched to a gene; V was cut back by 3 bases and J by 5 bases. Looked up from germline, CDR1 is DFQATT and CDR2 is SNEGSKA (reference sequence). The CDR3 reads CSASKGAGGPETQYF. The CDR3 bases are TGCAGTGCTAGTAAGGGAGCGGGAGGGCCGGAGACCCAGTACTTC.

The chain combines TRBV7-2 with TRBJ1-4; D ambiguous. Germline values: CDR1 SGHTA, CDR2 FQGNSA. V dropped 5 bases and J dropped 0 bases, with 10 bases sitting between them. The CDR3 spans 15 residues. The CDR3 loop is CASSLIVATNEKLFF. In nucleotides, the CDR3 is TGTGCCAGCAGCCTAATAGTTGCAACTAATGAAAAACTGTTTTTT.